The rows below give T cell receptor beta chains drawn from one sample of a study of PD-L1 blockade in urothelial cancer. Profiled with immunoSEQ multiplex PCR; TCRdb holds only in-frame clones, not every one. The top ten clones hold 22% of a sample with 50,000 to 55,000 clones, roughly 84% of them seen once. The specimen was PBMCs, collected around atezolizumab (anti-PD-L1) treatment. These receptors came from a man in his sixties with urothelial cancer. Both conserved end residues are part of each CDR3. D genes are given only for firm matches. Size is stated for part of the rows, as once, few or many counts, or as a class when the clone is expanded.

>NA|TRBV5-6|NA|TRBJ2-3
CASSRDNGRDTQYF
TGTGCCAGCAGCCGGGACAATGGAAGGGATACGCAGTATTTT
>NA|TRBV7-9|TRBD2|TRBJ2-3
CASSRTSGVSDTQYF
TGTGCCAGCAGCCGGACTAGCGGGGTTTCAGATACGCAGTATTTT
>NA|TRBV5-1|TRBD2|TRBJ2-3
CASSIGPSGRTDTQYF
TGCGCCAGCAGCATTGGCCCCAGCGGGAGGACAGATACGCAGTATTTT
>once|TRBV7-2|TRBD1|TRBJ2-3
CASSPTDGQGRGTDTQYF
TGTGCCAGCAGCCCTACGGACGGACAGGGACGGGGCACAGATACGCAGTATTTT
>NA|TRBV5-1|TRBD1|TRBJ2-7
CASSPPGQGTTYEQYF
TGCGCCAGCAGCCCCCCGGGACAGGGGACAACCTACGAGCAGTACTTC
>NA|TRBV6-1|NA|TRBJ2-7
CASTDSYEQYF
TGTGCCAGCACAGACTCCTACGAGCAGTACTTC
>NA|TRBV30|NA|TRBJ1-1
CAWSVGGNTEAFF
TGTGCCTGGAGTGTAGGAGGTAACACTGAAGCTTTCTTT
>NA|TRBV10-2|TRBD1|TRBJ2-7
CASSATGFNEQYF
TGCGCCAGCAGTGCGACAGGGTTCAACGAGCAGTACTTC
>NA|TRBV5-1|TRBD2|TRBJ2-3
CASSWKTPSGSYSDTQYF
TGCGCCAGCAGCTGGAAGACGCCTAGCGGGAGTTACTCAGATACGCAGTATTTT
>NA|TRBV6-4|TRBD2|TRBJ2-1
CASSDSSGGANEQFF
TGTGCCAGCAGTGACTCTAGCGGGGGGGCCAATGAGCAGTTCTTC
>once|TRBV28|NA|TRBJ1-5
CASSLESMGVRRGQPQHF
TGTGCCAGCAGTTTAGAATCCATGGGCGTAAGGAGGGGTCAGCCCCAGCATTTT
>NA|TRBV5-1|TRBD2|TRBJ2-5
CASKATSGRSQETQYF
TGCGCCAGCAAAGCGACTAGCGGGAGGTCCCAGGAGACCCAGTACTTC
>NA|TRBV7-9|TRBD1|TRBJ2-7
CASSSPELRDRVYEQYF
TGTGCCAGCAGCTCCCCGGAACTCCGGGACAGGGTCTACGAGCAGTACTTC
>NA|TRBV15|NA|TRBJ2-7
CATSMFAAYEQYF
TGTGCCACCAGTATGTTCGCAGCCTACGAGCAGTACTTC
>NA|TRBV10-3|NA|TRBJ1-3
CAIMAVSGNTIYF
TGTGCCATCATGGCCGTCTCTGGAAACACCATATATTTT
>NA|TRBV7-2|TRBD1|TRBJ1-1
CASSLAGQGGYTEAFF
TGTGCCAGCAGCTTAGCCGGACAGGGTGGATACACTGAAGCTTTCTTT
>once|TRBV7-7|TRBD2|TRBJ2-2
CASSLALAGVNTGELFF
TGTGCTAGCAGCTTAGCACTAGCGGGAGTTAACACCGGGGAGCTGTTTTTT
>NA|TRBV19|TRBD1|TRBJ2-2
CASSERAGGFTGELFF
TGTGCCAGTAGTGAGCGGGCAGGGGGCTTTACCGGGGAGCTGTTTTTT
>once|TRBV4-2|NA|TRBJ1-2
CASSQDGTPGGYTF
TGTGCCAGCAGCCAAGATGGGACACCGGGAGGATACACCTTC
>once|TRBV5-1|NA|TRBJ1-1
CASSLLGAGTEAFF
TGCGCCAGCAGCTTATTAGGGGCTGGCACTGAAGCTTTCTTT